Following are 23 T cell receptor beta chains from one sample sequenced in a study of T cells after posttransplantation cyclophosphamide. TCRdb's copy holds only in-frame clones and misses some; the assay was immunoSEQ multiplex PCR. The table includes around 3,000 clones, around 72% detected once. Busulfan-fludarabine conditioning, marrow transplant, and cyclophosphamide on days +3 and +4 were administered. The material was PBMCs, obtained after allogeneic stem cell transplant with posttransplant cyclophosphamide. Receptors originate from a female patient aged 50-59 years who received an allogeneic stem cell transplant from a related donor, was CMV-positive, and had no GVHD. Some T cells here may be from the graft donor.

The CDR3 here is CASSLSGTNYEQYF. In DNA form, the CDR3 reads TGCGCCAGCAGCTTATCAGGGACAAATTACGAGCAGTACTTC. The chain recombines TRBV5-1 with TRBJ2-7; tentatively, D is TRBD1 (6 bases). This CDR3 comprises 14 residues. Germline CDR1 SGHRS, CDR2 YFSETQ. The V and J ends lost 2 bases and 4 bases respectively, with 13 bases between them.

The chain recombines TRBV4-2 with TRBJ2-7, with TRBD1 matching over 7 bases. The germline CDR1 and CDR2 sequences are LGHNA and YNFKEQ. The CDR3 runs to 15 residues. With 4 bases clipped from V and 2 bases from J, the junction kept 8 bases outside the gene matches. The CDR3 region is CASSPAETGTYEQYF. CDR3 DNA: TGTGCCAGCAGCCCCGCGGAGACAGGGACCTACGAGCAGTACTTC.

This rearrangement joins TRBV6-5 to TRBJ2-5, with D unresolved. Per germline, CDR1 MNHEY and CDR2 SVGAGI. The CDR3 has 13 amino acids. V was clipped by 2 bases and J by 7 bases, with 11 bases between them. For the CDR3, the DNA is TGTGCCAGCAGTTACCCCACTTCCGGGACCCAGTACTTC. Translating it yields CASSYPTSGTQYF.

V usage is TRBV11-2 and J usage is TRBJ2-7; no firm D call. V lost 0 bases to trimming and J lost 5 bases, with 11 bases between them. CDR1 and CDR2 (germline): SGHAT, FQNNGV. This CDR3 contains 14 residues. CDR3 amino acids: CASSLDARGDEQYF. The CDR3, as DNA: TGTGCCAGCAGCTTAGATGCTCGCGGAGACGAGCAGTACTTC.

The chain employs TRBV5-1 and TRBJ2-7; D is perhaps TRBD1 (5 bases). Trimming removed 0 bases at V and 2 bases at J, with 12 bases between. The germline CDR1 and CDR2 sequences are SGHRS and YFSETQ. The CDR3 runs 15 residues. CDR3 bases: TGCGCCAGCAGCTTGGTGGCAGGGAAAACCTACGAGCAGTACTTC. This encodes CASSLVAGKTYEQYF. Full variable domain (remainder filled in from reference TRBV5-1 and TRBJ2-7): KAGVTQTPRYLIKTRGQQVTLSCSPISGHRSVSWYQQTPGQGLQFLFEYFSETQRNKGNFPGRFSGRQFSNSRSEMNVSTLELGDSALYLCASSLVAGKTYEQYFGPGTRLTVT.

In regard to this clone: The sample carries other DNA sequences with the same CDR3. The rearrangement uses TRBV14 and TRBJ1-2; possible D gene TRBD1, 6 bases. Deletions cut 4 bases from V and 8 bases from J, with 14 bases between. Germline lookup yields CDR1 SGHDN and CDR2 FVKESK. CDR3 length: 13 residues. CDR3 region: CASSRTEGRGYTF. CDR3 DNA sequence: TGTGCCAGCAGCCGGACAGAAGGTAGAGGCTACACCTTC. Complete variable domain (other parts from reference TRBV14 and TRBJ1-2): EAGVTQFPSHSVIEKGQTVTLRCDPISGHDNLYWYRRVMGKEIKFLLHFVKESKQDESGMPNNRFLAERTGGTYSTLKVQPAELEDSGVYFCASSRTEGRGYTFGSGTRLTVV.

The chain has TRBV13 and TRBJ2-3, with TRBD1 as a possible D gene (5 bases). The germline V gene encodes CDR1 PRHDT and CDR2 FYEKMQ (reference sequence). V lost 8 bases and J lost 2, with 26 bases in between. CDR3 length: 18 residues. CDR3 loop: CASGPTPKLDIYTDTQYF. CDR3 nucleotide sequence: TGTGCCAGCGGCCCCACCCCCAAGTTGGACATCTACACAGATACGCAGTATTTT.

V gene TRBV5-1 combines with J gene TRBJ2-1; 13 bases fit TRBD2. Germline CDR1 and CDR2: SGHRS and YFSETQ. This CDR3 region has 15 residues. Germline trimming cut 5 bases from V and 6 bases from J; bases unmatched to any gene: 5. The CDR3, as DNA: TGCGCCAGCAGGTCCGGGACTAGCGGGACCAATGAGCAGTTCTTC. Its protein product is CASRSGTSGTNEQFF.

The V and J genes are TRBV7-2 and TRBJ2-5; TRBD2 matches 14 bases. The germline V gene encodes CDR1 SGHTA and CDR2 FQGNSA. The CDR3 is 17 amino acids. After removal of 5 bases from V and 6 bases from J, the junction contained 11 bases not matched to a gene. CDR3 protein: CASSTGTSGGTMQTQYF. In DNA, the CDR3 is TGTGCCAGCAGCACCGGGACTAGCGGGGGAACAATGCAGACCCAGTACTTC.

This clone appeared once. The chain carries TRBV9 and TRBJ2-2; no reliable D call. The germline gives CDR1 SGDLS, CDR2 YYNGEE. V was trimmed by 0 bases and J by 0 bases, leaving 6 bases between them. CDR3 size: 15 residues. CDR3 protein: CASSVGGTNTGELFF. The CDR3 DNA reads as TGTGCCAGCAGCGTAGGCGGTACGAACACCGGGGAGCTGTTTTTT.

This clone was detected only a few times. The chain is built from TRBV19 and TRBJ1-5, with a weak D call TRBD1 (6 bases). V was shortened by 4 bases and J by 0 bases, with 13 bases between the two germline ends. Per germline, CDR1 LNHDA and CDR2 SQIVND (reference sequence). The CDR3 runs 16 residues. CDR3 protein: CASSRGQSNSNQPQHF. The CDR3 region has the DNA TGTGCCAGTAGTAGAGGACAGAGCAATAGCAATCAGCCCCAGCATTTT.

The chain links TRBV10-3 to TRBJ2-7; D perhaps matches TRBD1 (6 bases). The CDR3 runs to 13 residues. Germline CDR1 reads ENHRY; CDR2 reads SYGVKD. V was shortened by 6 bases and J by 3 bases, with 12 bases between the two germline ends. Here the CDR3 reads CAIRRVGGYEQYF. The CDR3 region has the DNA TGTGCCATCAGGAGGGTAGGGGGCTACGAGCAGTACTTC.

The CDR3 DNA sequence: TGCGCCAGCAGCGGGGGACAGTTGGGTCAGCCCCAGCATTTT. The encoded protein is CASSGGQLGQPQHF. The rearrangement joins TRBV5-1 to TRBJ1-5, with TRBD1 matching over 7 bases. The CDR3 has 14 residues. Germline CDR1 and CDR2: SGHRS and YFSETQ. After removal of 4 bases from V and 6 bases from J, the junction contained 7 bases not matched to a gene.

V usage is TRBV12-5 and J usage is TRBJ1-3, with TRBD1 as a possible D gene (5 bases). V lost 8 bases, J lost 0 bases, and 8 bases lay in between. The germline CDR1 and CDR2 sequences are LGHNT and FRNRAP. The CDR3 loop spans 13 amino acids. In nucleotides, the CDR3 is TGTGCTAGTCCCAGGGACTCTGGAAACACCATATATTTT. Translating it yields CASPRDSGNTIYF.

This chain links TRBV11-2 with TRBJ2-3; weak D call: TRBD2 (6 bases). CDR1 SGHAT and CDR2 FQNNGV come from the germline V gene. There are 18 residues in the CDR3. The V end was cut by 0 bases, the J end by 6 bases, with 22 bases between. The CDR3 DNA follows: TGTGCCAGCAGCTTAGAAGAGGGCGCGGGGACGCTGGTGGATACGCAGTATTTT. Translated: CASSLEEGAGTLVDTQYF.

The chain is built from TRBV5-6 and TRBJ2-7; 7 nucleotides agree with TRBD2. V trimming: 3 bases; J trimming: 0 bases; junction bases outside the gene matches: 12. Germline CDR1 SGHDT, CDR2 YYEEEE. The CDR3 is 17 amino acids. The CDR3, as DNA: TGTGCCAGCAGCTCCCGGTCTAGCGGAGCCGTCTCCTACGAGCAGTACTTC. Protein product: CASSSRSSGAVSYEQYF.

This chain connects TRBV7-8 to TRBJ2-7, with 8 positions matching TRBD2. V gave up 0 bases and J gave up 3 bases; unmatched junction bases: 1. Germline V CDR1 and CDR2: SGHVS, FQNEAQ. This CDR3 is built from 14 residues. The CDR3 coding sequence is TGTGCCAGCAGCTTAGCGGGGACTAGCTACGAGCAGTACTTC. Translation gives CASSLAGTSYEQYF.

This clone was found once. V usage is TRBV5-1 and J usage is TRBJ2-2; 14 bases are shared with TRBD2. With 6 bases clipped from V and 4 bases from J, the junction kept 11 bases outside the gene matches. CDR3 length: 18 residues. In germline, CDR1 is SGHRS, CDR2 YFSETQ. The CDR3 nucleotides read TGCGCCAGCAACCAACTGGGGACTAGCGGGAGTGCCACCGGGGAGCTGTTTTTT. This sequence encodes CASNQLGTSGSATGELFF.

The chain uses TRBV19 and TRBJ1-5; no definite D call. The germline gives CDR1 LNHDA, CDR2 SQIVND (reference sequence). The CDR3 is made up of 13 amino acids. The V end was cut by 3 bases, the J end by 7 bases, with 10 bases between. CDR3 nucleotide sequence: TGTGCCAGTAGTATTAACCGGGAGCAGCCCCAGCATTTT. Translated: CASSINREQPQHF.

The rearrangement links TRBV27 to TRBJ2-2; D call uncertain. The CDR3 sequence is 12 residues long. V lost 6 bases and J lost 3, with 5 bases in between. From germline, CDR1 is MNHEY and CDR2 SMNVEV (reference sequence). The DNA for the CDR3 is TGTGCCAGCAGCCCCGACACCGGGGAGCTGTTTTTT. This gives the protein CASSPDTGELFF.

The CDR3 is CASSPLAGATEAFF. The CDR3 region has the DNA TGTGCCAGCAGCCCTCTGGCGGGGGCCACTGAAGCTTTCTTT. The gene calls are TRBV9 and TRBJ1-1; the D gene is possibly TRBD1 (6 bases). This CDR3 has 14 residues. The germline V gene has CDR1 SGDLS and CDR2 YYNGEE. The germline V and J ends were trimmed by 4 bases and 4 bases, with 14 bases remaining between them.

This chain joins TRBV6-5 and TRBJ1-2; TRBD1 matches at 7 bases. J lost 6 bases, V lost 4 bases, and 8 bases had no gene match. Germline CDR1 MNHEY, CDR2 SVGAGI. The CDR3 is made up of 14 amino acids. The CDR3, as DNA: TGTGCCAGCAGTTCCACAGGGGACTGGGATGGCTACACCTTC. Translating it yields CASSSTGDWDGYTF.

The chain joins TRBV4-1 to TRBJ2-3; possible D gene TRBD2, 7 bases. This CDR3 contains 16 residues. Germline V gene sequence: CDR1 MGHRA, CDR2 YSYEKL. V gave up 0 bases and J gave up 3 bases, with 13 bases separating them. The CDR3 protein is CASSQDTGGWTDTQYF. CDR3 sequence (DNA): TGCGCCAGCAGCCAAGATACGGGGGGCTGGACAGATACGCAGTATTTT.